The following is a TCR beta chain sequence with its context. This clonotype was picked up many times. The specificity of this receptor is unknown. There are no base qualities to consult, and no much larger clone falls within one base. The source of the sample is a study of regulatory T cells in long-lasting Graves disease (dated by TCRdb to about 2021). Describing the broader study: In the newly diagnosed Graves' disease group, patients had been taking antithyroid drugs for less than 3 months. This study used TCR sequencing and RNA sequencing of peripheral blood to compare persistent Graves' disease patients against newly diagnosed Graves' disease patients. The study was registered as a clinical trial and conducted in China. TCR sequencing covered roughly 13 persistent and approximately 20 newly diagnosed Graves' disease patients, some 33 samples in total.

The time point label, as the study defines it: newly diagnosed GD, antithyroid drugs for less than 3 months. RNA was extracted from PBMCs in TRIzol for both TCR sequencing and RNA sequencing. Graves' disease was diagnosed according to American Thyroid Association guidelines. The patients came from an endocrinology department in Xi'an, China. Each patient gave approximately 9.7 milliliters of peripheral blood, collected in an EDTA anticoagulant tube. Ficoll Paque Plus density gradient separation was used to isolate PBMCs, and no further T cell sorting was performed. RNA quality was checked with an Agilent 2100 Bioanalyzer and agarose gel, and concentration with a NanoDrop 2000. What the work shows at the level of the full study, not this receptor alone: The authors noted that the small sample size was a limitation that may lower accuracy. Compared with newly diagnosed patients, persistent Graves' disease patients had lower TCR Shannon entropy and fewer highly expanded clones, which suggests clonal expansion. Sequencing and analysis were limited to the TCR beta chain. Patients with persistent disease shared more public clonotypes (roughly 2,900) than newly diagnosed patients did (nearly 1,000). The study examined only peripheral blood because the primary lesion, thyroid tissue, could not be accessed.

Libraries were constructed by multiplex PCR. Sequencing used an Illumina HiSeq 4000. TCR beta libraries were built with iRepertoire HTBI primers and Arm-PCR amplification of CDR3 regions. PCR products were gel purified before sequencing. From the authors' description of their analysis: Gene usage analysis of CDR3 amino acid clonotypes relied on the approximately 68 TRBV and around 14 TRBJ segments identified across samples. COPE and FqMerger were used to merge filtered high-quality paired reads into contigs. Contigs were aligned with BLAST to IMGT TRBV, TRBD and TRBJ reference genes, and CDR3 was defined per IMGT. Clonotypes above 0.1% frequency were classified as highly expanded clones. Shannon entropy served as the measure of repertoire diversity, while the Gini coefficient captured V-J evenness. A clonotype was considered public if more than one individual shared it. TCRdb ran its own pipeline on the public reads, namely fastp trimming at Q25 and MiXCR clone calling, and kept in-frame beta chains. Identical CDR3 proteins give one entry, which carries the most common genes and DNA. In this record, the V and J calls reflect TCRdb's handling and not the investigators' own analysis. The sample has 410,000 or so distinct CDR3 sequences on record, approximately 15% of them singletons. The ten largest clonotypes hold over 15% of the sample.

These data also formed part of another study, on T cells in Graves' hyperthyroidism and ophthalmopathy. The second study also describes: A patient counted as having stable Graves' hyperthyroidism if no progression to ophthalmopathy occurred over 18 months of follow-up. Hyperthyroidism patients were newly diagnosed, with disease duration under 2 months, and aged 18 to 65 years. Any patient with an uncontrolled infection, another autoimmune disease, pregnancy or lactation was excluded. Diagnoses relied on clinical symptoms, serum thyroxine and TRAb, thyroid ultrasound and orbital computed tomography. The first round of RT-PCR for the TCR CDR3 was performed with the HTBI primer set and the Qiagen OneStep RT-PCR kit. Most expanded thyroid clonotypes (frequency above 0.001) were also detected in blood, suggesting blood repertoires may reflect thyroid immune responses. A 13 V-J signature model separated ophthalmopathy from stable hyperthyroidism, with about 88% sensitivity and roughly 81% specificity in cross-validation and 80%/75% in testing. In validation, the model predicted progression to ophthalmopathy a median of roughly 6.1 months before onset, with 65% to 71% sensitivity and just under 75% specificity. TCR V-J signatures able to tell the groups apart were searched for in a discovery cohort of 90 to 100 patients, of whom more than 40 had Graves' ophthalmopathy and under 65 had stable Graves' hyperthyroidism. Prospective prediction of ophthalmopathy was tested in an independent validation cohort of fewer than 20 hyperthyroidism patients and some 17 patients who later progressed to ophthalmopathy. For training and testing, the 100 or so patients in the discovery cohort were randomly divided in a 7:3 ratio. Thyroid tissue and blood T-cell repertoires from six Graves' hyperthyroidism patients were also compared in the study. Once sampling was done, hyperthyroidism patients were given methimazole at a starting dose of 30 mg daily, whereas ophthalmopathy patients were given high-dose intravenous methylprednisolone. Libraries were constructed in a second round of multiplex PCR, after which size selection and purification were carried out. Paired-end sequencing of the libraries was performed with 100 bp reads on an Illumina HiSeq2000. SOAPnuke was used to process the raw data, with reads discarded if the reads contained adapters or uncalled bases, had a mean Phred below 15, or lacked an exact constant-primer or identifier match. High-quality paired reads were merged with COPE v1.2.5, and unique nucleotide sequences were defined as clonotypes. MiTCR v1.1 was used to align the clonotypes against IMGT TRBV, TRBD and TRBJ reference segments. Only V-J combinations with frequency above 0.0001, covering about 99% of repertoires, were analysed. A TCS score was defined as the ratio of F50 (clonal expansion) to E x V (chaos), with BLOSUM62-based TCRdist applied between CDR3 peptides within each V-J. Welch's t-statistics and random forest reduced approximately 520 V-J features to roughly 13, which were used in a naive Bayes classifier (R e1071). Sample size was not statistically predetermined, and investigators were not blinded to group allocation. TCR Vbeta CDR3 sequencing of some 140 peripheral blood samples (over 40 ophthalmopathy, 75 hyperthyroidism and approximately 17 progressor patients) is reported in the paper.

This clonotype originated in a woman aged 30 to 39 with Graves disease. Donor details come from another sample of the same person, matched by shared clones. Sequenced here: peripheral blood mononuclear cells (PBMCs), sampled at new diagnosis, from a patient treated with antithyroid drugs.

The CDR3 sequence is CAWSGLETQYF. The DNA sequence is TGTGCCTGGAGTGGTCTAGAGACCCAGTACTTC. The V gene is TRBV30 and the J gene is TRBJ2-1; no D gene can be assigned with confidence. The end of the DNA is better explained by TRBJ2-5, so the J call may be wrong. CDR1 and CDR2, per the germline V gene (reference sequence), are GTSNPN and SVGIG. From the cysteine through the phenylalanine, the CDR3 covers 11 amino acids. Of the read, only the CDR3 DNA is kept; its 33 bases are in frame from base 1.